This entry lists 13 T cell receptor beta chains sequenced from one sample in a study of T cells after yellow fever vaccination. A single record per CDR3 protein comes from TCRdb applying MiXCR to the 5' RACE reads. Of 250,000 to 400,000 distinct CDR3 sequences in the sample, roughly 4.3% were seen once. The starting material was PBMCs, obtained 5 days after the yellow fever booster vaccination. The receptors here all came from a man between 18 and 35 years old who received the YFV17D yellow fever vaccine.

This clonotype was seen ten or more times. CDR3 in DNA: TGCAGTGCTAGAGCTAGCGGCTCCTACGAGCAGTACGTC. It yields the protein CSARASGSYEQYV. The chain couples TRBV20-1 to TRBJ2-7; 7 bases align to TRBD2. The CDR3 is made up of 13 amino acids. The V gene's germline CDR1 is DFQATT and CDR2 SNEGSKA (reference sequence). V trimming: 1 base; J trimming: 0 bases; junction bases outside the gene matches: 0.

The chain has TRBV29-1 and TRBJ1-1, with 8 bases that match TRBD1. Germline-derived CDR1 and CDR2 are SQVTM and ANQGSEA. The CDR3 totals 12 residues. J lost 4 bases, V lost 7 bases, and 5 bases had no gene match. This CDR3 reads CSGGQGGTEAFF. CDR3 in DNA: TGCAGCGGCGGACAGGGAGGCACTGAAGCTTTCTTT.

CDR3 residues: CASSVGPFDDQPQHF. The CDR3 region has the DNA TGTGCCAGCAGCGTGGGGCCGTTTGATGATCAGCCCCAGCATTTT. The chain uses TRBV7-2 and TRBJ1-5, with D perhaps TRBD1 (5 bases). This CDR3 contains 15 residues. The V gene lost 5 bases and the J gene lost 5 bases, with 16 bases spanning the gap. Germline values: CDR1 SGHTA, CDR2 FQGNSA.

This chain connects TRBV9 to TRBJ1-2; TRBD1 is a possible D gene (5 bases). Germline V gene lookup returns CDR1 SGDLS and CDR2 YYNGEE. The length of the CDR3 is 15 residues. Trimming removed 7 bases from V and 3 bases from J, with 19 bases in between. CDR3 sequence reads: CASAPDRQRYYGYTF. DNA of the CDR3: TGTGCCAGCGCCCCAGACCGACAGCGCTACTATGGCTACACCTTC.

CDR3 in DNA: TGTGCCAGCACCTGGACAGAATCCTACAATGAGCAGTTCTTC. Translation: CASTWTESYNEQFF. The chain employs TRBV12-3 or TRBV12-4 and TRBJ2-1; possible D gene TRBD1, 6 bases. This CDR3 is built from 14 residues. Trimming left V 7 bases short and J 1 base short, with 11 bases between.

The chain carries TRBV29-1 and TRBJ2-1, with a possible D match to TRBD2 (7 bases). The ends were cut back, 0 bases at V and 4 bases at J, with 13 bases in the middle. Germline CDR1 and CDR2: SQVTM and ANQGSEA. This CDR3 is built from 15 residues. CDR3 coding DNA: TGCAGCGTTGAAGAAGTGGGGGGGCCTTACAATGAGCAGTTCTTC. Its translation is CSVEEVGGPYNEQFF.

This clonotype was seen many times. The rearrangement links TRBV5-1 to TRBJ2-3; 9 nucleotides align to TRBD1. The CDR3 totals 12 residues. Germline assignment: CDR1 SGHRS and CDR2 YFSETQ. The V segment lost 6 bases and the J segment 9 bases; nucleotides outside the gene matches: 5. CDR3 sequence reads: CASNPGQGTQYF. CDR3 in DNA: TGCGCCAGCAACCCGGGACAGGGCACGCAGTATTTT.

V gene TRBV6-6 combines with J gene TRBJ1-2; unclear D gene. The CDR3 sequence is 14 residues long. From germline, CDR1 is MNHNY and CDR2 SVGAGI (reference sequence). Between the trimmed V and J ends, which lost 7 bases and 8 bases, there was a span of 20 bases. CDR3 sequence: CASIDPGRPRGYTF. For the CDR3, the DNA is TGTGCCAGCATCGACCCGGGCCGTCCCCGGGGCTACACCTTC.

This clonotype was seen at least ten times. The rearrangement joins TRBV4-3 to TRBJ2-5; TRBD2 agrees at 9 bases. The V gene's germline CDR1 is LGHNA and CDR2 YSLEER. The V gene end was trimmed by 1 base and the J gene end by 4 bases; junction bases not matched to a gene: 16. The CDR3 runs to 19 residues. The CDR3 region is CASSQGGMSGGLAGETQYF. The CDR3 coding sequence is TGCGCCAGCAGCCAAGGAGGGATGAGCGGGGGGCTGGCGGGAGAGACCCAGTACTTC.

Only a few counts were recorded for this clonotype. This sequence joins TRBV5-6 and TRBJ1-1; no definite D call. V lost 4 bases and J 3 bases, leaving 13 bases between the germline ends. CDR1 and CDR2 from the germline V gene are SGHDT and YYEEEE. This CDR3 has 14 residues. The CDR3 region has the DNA TGTGCCAGCAGCCTTCCAACCCGATACACTGAAGCTTTCTTT. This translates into CASSLPTRYTEAFF.

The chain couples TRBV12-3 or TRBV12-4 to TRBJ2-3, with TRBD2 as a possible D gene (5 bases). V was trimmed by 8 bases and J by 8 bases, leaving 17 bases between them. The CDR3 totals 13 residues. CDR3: CASVGSATFTQYF. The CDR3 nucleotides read TGTGCCAGCGTGGGTAGCGCCACATTTACGCAGTATTTT.

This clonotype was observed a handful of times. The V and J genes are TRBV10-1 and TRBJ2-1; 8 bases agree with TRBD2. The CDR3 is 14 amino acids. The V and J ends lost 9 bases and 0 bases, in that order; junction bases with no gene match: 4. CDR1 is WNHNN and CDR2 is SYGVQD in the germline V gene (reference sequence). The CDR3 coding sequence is TGCGCCAGTCAGCGGGGGACCTCCTACAATGAGCAGTTCTTC. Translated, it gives CASQRGTSYNEQFF.

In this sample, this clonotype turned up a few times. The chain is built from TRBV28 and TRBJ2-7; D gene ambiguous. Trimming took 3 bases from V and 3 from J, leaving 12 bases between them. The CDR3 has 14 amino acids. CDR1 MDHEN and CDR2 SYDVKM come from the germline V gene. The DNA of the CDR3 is TGTGCCAGCAGTTTTGGGCCGACGATCTACGAGCAGTACTTC. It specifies CASSFGPTIYEQYF.